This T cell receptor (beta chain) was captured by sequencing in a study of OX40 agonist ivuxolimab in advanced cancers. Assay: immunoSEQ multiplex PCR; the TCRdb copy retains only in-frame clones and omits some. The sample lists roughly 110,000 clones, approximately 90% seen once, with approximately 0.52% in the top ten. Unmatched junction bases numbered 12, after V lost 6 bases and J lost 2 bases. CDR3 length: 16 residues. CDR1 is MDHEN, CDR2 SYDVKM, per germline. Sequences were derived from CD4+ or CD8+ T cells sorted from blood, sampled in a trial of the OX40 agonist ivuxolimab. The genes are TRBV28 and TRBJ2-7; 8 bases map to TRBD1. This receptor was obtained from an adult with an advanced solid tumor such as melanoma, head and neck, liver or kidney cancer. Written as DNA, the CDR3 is TGTGCCAGCAGCCGCTCACTGACAGGGGCCCCCTACGAGCAGTACTTC. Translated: CASSRSLTGAPYEQYF.